These 22 T cell receptor beta chains were all obtained from the same sample, sequenced in a study of blood T cell repertoires in COVID-19. The assay was immunoSEQ multiplex PCR, and TCRdb's table has in-frame clones only and misses some. Among some 200,000 clones listed, roughly 84% were seen once. The specimen sequenced was peripheral blood. These receptors all stem from a man aged 45-65 years who had recovered from COVID-19.

The V gene is TRBV18, the J gene TRBJ2-7; 10 nucleotides match TRBD1. The CDR3 sequence is 15 residues long. The V gene end was trimmed by 3 bases and the J gene end by 3 bases; junction bases not matched to a gene: 5. CDR1 is KGHSH, CDR2 LQKENI, per germline. In DNA form, the CDR3 reads TGTGCCAGCTCACCCGACAGGGGGCCAAACTACGAGCAGTACTTC. Amino acid sequence: CASSPDRGPNYEQYF.

Only a few counts were recorded for this clone. The chain recombines TRBV7-2 with TRBJ2-1; TRBD2 matches at 10 bases. Looked up from germline, CDR1 is SGHTA and CDR2 is FQGNSA. The CDR3 contains 16 residues. V shed 1 base, J shed 8 bases, and the junction held 8 bases outside the gene matches. The CDR3 DNA sequence: TGTGCCAGCAGCTTAGGGGGACTAGCGACCGGGGATGAGCAGTTCTTC. Its protein product is CASSLGGLATGDEQFF. The whole variable domain, filled in from reference TRBV7-2 and TRBJ2-1, reads GAGVSQSPSNKVTEKGKDVELRCDPISGHTALYWYRQSLGQGLEFLIYFQGNSAPDKSGLPSDRFSAERTGGSVSTLTIQRTQQEDSAVYLCASSLGGLATGDEQFFGPGTRLTVL.

CDR3 residues: CASSLRLAGGEQFF. For the CDR3, the DNA is TGTGCCAGCAGCTTAAGACTAGCGGGAGGAGAGCAGTTCTTC. V is TRBV6-5 and J is TRBJ2-1, with 13 bases aligning to TRBD2. The CDR3 totals 14 residues. V gave up 6 bases and J gave up 10 bases; unmatched junction bases: 6. Germline V gene data show CDR1 as MNHEY and CDR2 as SVGAGI.

The chain has TRBV24-1 and TRBJ2-7; no reliable D call. V was pared by 4 bases and J by 3 bases, with 15 bases between. CDR3 length: 15 residues. Germline V gene sequence: CDR1 KGHDR, CDR2 SFDVKD. CDR3 sequence: CATSDSSRPDYEQYF. The DNA for the CDR3 is TGTGCCACCAGTGACTCCTCGCGGCCGGACTACGAGCAGTACTTC.

The gene calls are TRBV4-1 and TRBJ1-1; TRBD1 agrees at 7 bases. Trimming cost V 0 bases and J 7 bases; bases outside gene matches: 5. The CDR3 is 14 residues long. Germline V gives CDR1 MGHRA, CDR2 YSYEKL. The CDR3 reads CASSQERQGLEAFF. As DNA, the CDR3 is TGCGCCAGCAGCCAAGAGAGACAGGGTCTTGAAGCTTTCTTT.

This clone was seen only a few times. The rearrangement links TRBV30 to TRBJ1-2; D might be TRBD1 (5 bases). Trimming left V 0 bases short and J 2 bases short, with 13 bases between. Germline-derived CDR1 and CDR2 are GTSNPN and SVGIG (reference sequence). The CDR3 is made up of 15 amino acids. The CDR3 DNA is TGTGCCTGGAGTGTACTCATCCCAGGGAACTATGGCTACACCTTC. It encodes CAWSVLIPGNYGYTF.

Of note for this clone: The junction does not match germline at one end; this may be a read error. The rearrangement links TRBV19 to TRBJ2-5, with 8 bases fitting TRBD1. There are 18 residues in the CDR3. Germline-derived CDR1 and CDR2 are LNHDA and SQIVND (reference sequence). The CDR3 here is CASSLDRDRTLWEETQYF. The CDR3, as DNA: TGTGCCAGTAGTCTAGACCGGGACAGGACATTATGGGAGGAGACCCAGTACTTC.

The rearrangement joins TRBV7-8 to TRBJ1-3; TRBD1 aligns across 7 bases. CDR3 length: 16 amino acids. Germline CDR1 and CDR2: SGHVS and FQNEAQ. V gave up 4 bases and J gave up 2 bases; unmatched junction bases: 8. The DNA for the CDR3 is TGTGCCAGCAGCTCCCAGGGCAGGGGGACTGGAAACACCATATATTTT. This codes for CASSSQGRGTGNTIYF.

The chain employs TRBV27 and TRBJ2-2; 10 nucleotides agree with TRBD2. CDR1 and CDR2 (germline): MNHEY, SMNVEV (reference sequence). Trimming at V came to 7 bases and at J to 2 bases, leaving 10 bases not matched to a gene. The CDR3 is 17 amino acids. CDR3 sequence: CASKILAGGTNTGELFF. The CDR3 DNA reads TGTGCCAGCAAGATTTTAGCGGGAGGCACTAACACCGGGGAGCTGTTTTTT.

V and J are TRBV5-1 and TRBJ1-6; 10 nucleotides agree with TRBD1. Germline lookup yields CDR1 SGHRS and CDR2 YFSETQ. With 4 bases clipped from V and 7 bases from J, the junction kept 2 bases outside the gene matches. This CDR3 region has 14 residues. Written as DNA, the CDR3 is TGCGCCAGCAGCCGGACAGGGGGGAATTCACCCCTCCACTTT. Protein sequence: CASSRTGGNSPLHF.

CDR3 sequence (DNA): TGTGCCAGCAGCTTTCGGTATGGGAACTGGGCTAGCGGGAGTACCGGGGAGCTGTTTTTT. Encoded protein: CASSFRYGNWASGSTGELFF. V and J are TRBV5-4 and TRBJ2-2; 10 positions agree with TRBD2. V was clipped by 2 bases and J by 5 bases; unmatched bases: 18. The CDR3 is made up of 20 amino acids. The germline CDR1 and CDR2 sequences are SGHNT and YYREEE (reference sequence). Supplemented by reference TRBV5-4 and TRBJ2-2, the full variable domain reads ETGVTQSPTHLIKTRGQQVTLRCSSQSGHNTVSWYQQALGQGPQFIFQYYREEENGRGNFPPRFSGLQFPNYSSELNVNALELDDSALYLCASSFRYGNWASGSTGELFFGEGSRLTVL.

The rearrangement uses TRBV14 and TRBJ1-2; no reliable D call. CDR1 and CDR2 (germline): SGHDN, FVKESK. This CDR3 is 11 amino acids long. V lost 4 bases and J 13 bases, leaving 13 bases between the germline ends. Here the CDR3 DNA reads TGTGCCAGCAGCCTTGGGTCGGCGGTCACCTTC. Protein: CASSLGSAVTF.

This clone has only a few counts. This chain connects TRBV5-1 to TRBJ1-1, with no clear D. Germline values: CDR1 SGHRS, CDR2 YFSETQ. V was trimmed by 2 bases and J by 0 bases, leaving 8 bases between them. This CDR3 has 14 residues. The CDR3 here is CASSFVQLNTEAFF. The CDR3 DNA sequence: TGCGCCAGCAGCTTCGTACAGCTGAACACTGAAGCTTTCTTT.

The chain joins TRBV4-1 to TRBJ2-7; 8 nucleotides match TRBD1. The CDR3 runs 15 residues. V trimming: 4 bases; J trimming: 2 bases; junction bases outside the gene matches: 7. Per germline, CDR1 MGHRA and CDR2 YSYEKL. DNA of the CDR3: TGCGCCAGCAGCCCCTGGACAGGGCAGACCTACGAGCAGTACTTC. Translation gives CASSPWTGQTYEQYF.

The genes are TRBV27 and TRBJ2-2; the D gene is possibly TRBD1 (6 bases). The germline V gene has CDR1 MNHEY and CDR2 SMNVEV (reference sequence). The CDR3 has 15 residues. V was pared by 6 bases and J by 1 base, with 12 bases between. Here the CDR3 reads CASRTGTLNTGELFF. The CDR3 DNA reads TGTGCCAGCAGAACCGGGACATTGAACACCGGGGAGCTGTTTTTT.

The V call is TRBV5-1, the J call TRBJ1-4, with 8 bases aligning to TRBD1. Losses at the gene ends were 4 bases for V and 7 bases for J; bases not matched to a gene: 12. The CDR3 consists of 16 residues. Germline V gives CDR1 SGHRS, CDR2 YFSETQ. CDR3 residues: CASSPNPQGAAEKLFF. CDR3 coding DNA: TGCGCCAGCAGCCCGAACCCGCAGGGGGCGGCTGAAAAACTGTTTTTT.

The chain couples TRBV11-3 to TRBJ2-1, with TRBD2 matching over 9 bases. V gave up 2 bases and J gave up 5 bases; unmatched junction bases: 10. The CDR3 has 17 amino acids. CDR1 SGHNT and CDR2 YENEEA come from the germline V gene. The CDR3 DNA follows: TGTGCCAGCAGCTTATCGAAGGTAGCGGGAGACAACAATGAGCAGTTCTTC. Its translation is CASSLSKVAGDNNEQFF. Together with reference TRBV11-3 and TRBJ2-1, the CDR3 gives the full variable domain: EAGVVQSPRYKIIEKKQPVAFWCNPISGHNTLYWYLQNLGQGPELLIRYENEEAVDDSQLPKDRFSAERLKGVDSTLKIQPAELGDSAVYLCASSLSKVAGDNNEQFFGPGTRLTVL.

This sequence joins TRBV5-1 and TRBJ2-2, with 7 nucleotides matching TRBD1. The CDR3 is made up of 15 amino acids. CDR1 is SGHRS, CDR2 YFSETQ, per germline. Unmatched junction bases numbered 4, after V lost 0 bases and J lost 5 bases. CDR3 sequence reads: CASSLDRGKTGELFF. The CDR3 coding sequence is TGCGCCAGCAGCTTGGACAGGGGAAAAACCGGGGAGCTGTTTTTT.

The gene calls are TRBV27 and TRBJ1-4, with 9 bases aligning to TRBD1. Germline CDR1 reads MNHEY; CDR2 reads SMNVEV (reference sequence). The CDR3 length is 14 residues. Trimming cost V 6 bases and J 8 bases; bases outside gene matches: 7. In nucleotides, the CDR3 is TGTGCCAGCAGAAACAGGGGGCGCTTCGAAAAACTGTTTTTT. Translation: CASRNRGRFEKLFF.

The chain couples TRBV30 to TRBJ2-5; 9 nucleotides align to TRBD1. CDR1 GTSNPN and CDR2 SVGIG come from the germline V gene (reference sequence). The CDR3 loop spans 13 amino acids. V gave up 1 base and J gave up 4 bases; unmatched junction bases: 1. CDR3 region: CAWSGQGGETQYF. The CDR3 coding sequence is TGTGCCTGGAGTGGACAGGGGGGAGAGACCCAGTACTTC. Combining the CDR3 with reference TRBV30 and TRBJ2-5 gives the whole variable domain SQTIHQWPATLVQPVGSPLSLECTVEGTSNPNLYWYRQAAGRGLQLLFYSVGIGQISSEVPQNLSASRPQDRQFILSSKKLLLSDSGFYLCAWSGQGGETQYFGPGTRLLVL.

This chain links TRBV27 with TRBJ1-4; weak D call: TRBD1 (5 bases). Germline V gene lookup returns CDR1 MNHEY and CDR2 SMNVEV (reference sequence). The CDR3 is 15 amino acids. V was pared by 5 bases and J by 8 bases, with 18 bases between. The CDR3 DNA reads TGTGCCAGCAGTCTTCTCCGCGGGGCTCGGGAAAAACTGTTTTTT. This gives the protein CASSLLRGAREKLFF.

The chain couples TRBV6-5 to TRBJ2-2, with D unresolved. This CDR3 has 11 residues. Trimming shortened V by 4 bases and J by 8 bases, and 5 bases separated the two germline ends. Germline CDR1 reads MNHEY; CDR2 reads SVGAGI. CDR3 in amino acids: CASSSYGELFF. CDR3 nucleotides: TGTGCCAGCAGTTCTTATGGGGAGCTGTTTTTT.